This entry concerns a single T cell receptor (beta chain). The data derive from a study of blood T cell repertoires in COVID-19. Overall study context: Sites across the United States, Italy and Spain contributed samples from acute and convalescent COVID-19. Sample material is recorded as cDNA or gDNA derived from T cells, B-cell-depleted T cells, or PBMCs.

TCRdb keeps only in-frame clones here, not all; method: immunoSEQ multiplex PCR. The data show 25,000 to 30,000 clones, approximately 79% seen once. Germline V lookup: CDR1 SQVTM, CDR2 ANQGSEA. The V and J ends lost 1 base and 3 bases respectively, with 12 bases between them. CDR3 size: 14 residues. The source material was peripheral blood. The sequence was obtained from a boy aged 2 to 9 with active or convalescent COVID-19. The chain uses TRBV29-1 and TRBJ1-2; weak D call: TRBD1 (5 bases). In DNA, the CDR3 is TGCAGCGTTGAAGGGCATGCGGGGGACTATGGCTACACCTTC. Translated: CSVEGHAGDYGYTF.